This T cell receptor beta chain was recovered during a study of T cell responses to AZD1222 COVID-19 vaccine. The study, taken as a whole, reports: Every sample of the repertoires postdated the peak T cell response. Breadth and depth of Spike-specific TCRs rose after two AZD1222 doses. White British ancestry dominated among donors, who included more females, and clonal diversity was possibly underestimated.

With regard to this clone: Its antigen is not known.

CDR1 is MNHNY, CDR2 SVGAGI, per germline (reference sequence). Trimming left V 5 bases short and J 7 bases short, with 18 bases between. The CDR3 contains 15 residues. Sequenced by immunoSEQ multiplex PCR; TCRdb stores in-frame clones only, minus some. The table includes roughly 140,000 clones, about 87% detected once. The chain recombines TRBV6-6 with TRBJ2-4; no firm D call. The source was peripheral blood, collected on day 0 of AZD1222 vaccination. This clonotype originated in an adult in good health. The CDR3 coding sequence is TGTGCCAGCAGTCAAGTCGTACGTAGGATGAACATTCAGTACTTC. Its translation: CASSQVVRRMNIQYF.